A selection of T cell receptor beta chains follows, all from one sample in a study of blood T cell repertoires in COVID-19. TCRdb's table, derived via immunoSEQ multiplex PCR, lists solely in-frame clones and lacks some. This table has some 180,000 clones, about 80% appearing once. Specimen: peripheral blood. These receptors were collected from a woman aged 55-69 years with COVID-19, enrolled during active disease. CDR3s include the opening cysteine and the closing phenylalanine or tryptophan. D genes are given only for firm matches. Clone sizes are given selectively: once, few, many, or a class where the clone is expanded.

V: TRBV20-1
D: TRBD2
size: -
J: TRBJ2-1
DNA: TGCAGTGCTAGTTCTGTAGCGGGGGGCCGATACAATGAGCAGTTCTTC
CDR3: CSASSVAGGRYNEQFF

V: TRBV5-1
D: -
size: -
J: TRBJ1-4
DNA: TGCGCCAGCAGCCTAGACAGGGAAAAACTGTTTTTT
CDR3: CASSLDREKLFF

V: TRBV2
D: -
size: few
J: TRBJ1-5
DNA: TGTGCCAGCAAGGTCGACAAAAACTCCAATCAGCCCCAGCATTTT
CDR3: CASKVDKNSNQPQHF

V: TRBV7-2
D: -
size: few
J: TRBJ1-5
DNA: TGTGCCAGCAGCTCGGGACTGAACAATCAGCCCCAGCATTTT
CDR3: CASSSGLNNQPQHF

V: TRBV7-9
D: TRBD1
size: -
J: TRBJ1-4
DNA: TGTGCCAGCAGCTTAGGGGGGACAGGGAATGAAAAACTGTTTTTT
CDR3: CASSLGGTGNEKLFF

V: TRBV12-3/TRBV12-4
D: -
size: -
J: TRBJ1-1
DNA: TGTGCCAGCAGTTTGTCTAAGGGGCGCGCAGCTTTCTTT
CDR3: CASSLSKGRAAFF

V: TRBV19
D: -
size: -
J: TRBJ1-1
DNA: TGTGCCAGTAGTAACAGAGGGGGGGATGAAGCTTTCTTT
CDR3: CASSNRGGDEAFF

V: TRBV13
D: TRBD2
size: few
J: TRBJ2-2
DNA: TGTGCCAGCAGCCGACTAGCGTCGAACACCGGGGAGCTGTTTTTT
CDR3: CASSRLASNTGELFF

V: TRBV28
D: -
size: -
J: TRBJ2-3
DNA: TGTGCCAGCCAAAGGGGTAGCACAGATACGCAGTATTTT
CDR3: CASQRGSTDTQYF

V: TRBV6-5
D: TRBD1
size: -
J: TRBJ1-2
DNA: TGTGCCAGCAACACGGGACAGGGGGGTTCTGGCTACACCTTC
CDR3: CASNTGQGGSGYTF

V: TRBV5-6
D: TRBD2
size: -
J: TRBJ2-7
DNA: TGTGCCAGCAGCTTGGTGACTAGCGGGAGGCTCTACGAGCAGTACTTC
CDR3: CASSLVTSGRLYEQYF

V: TRBV18
D: TRBD1
size: -
J: TRBJ1-1
DNA: TGTGCCAGCTCACCACAAGACCGGACAGGGACCACTGAAGCTTTCTTT
CDR3: CASSPQDRTGTTEAFF

V: TRBV2
D: -
size: -
J: TRBJ2-5
DNA: TGTGCCAGCAGTGAGGTGCTAGGCGGGACCCAGTACTTC
CDR3: CASSEVLGGTQYF

V: TRBV29-1
D: TRBD1
size: -
J: TRBJ1-2
DNA: TGCAGCGTGGTGGCGGCACATAAGGGGACAGGGGAGAGTAACTATGGCTACACCTTC
CDR3: CSVVAAHKGTGESNYGYTF

V: TRBV6-2/TRBV6-3
D: -
size: few
J: TRBJ2-2
DNA: TGTGCCAGCACCCCGAGTCGGGCCGGGGAGCTGTTTTTT
CDR3: CASTPSRAGELFF

V: TRBV14
D: TRBD1
size: -
J: TRBJ1-4
DNA: TGTGCCAGCAGCCAAGATTTTTGGACAGGTTCAGCAACTAATGAAAAACTGTTTTTT
CDR3: CASSQDFWTGSATNEKLFF

V: TRBV7-2
D: TRBD1
size: -
J: TRBJ1-4
DNA: TGTGCCAGCAGCCCCCGGACAGGGGATGGAGAAAAACTGTTTTTT
CDR3: CASSPRTGDGEKLFF

V: TRBV28
D: TRBD2
size: -
J: TRBJ2-1
DNA: TGTGCCAGCAGTTTATTCCGACTAGCGGGGGGCCCCTCCTACAATGAGCAGTTCTTC
CDR3: CASSLFRLAGGPSYNEQFF

V: TRBV7-6
D: TRBD2
size: few
J: TRBJ2-1
DNA: TGTGCCAGCAGCTTAGAAGCGGGGCGGGTCGACTATGAGCAGTTCTTC
CDR3: CASSLEAGRVDYEQFF

V: TRBV12-3/TRBV12-4
D: -
size: -
J: TRBJ2-5
DNA: TGTGCCAGCAGTTTCAGGGAGACCCAGTACTTC
CDR3: CASSFRETQYF

V: TRBV2
D: -
size: -
J: TRBJ2-5
DNA: TGTGCCAGCAGTGAAGTGGTTCAGGCTCAAGAGACCCAGTACTTC
CDR3: CASSEVVQAQETQYF

V: TRBV5-1
D: TRBD1
size: -
J: TRBJ1-2
DNA: TGCGCCAGCAAACCCACCGGACAGGTCGCGGAGGGCTACACCTTC
CDR3: CASKPTGQVAEGYTF

V: TRBV9
D: TRBD2
size: once
J: TRBJ2-7
DNA: TGTGCCAGCAGCGTAGGTACTGGATTGGCGGGAGACGAGCAGTACTTC
CDR3: CASSVGTGLAGDEQYF

V: TRBV6-5
D: -
size: -
J: TRBJ2-3
DNA: TGTGCCAGCAGCCGTTCCAGAGATACGCAGTATTTT
CDR3: CASSRSRDTQYF